A single sample is the source of the 2 T cell receptor beta chains below, sequenced in a study of prognosis after radiotherapy for stage I lung cancer (dated by TCRdb to 2020 to 2022). Instrument used: Illumina HiSeq 3000. Two rounds of multiplex PCR on genomic DNA were used to amplify the TCR beta CDR3 region. In the first PCR round, primers specific to each TRBV and TRBJ gene were used, and the primer sequences were filed in Chinese patent CN105087789A. TCRdb passed the public sequencing reads through fastp at Q25 and MiXCR, retaining productive beta sequences. Each record represents a unique CDR3 protein, reported with the most common genes and DNA among its rows. Recorded for this sample are 8,500 or so distinct CDR3 sequences; less than 65% of them occurred a single time. Roughly 20% of the sample lies in the top ten. Sequenced here: PBMCs, sampled before or after stereotactic body radiation therapy (not recorded which). The receptors stem from a donor aged 50 or older with non-small cell lung cancer.

A word on this clonotype: Compared with germline, one end of the junction differs, possibly owing to a read error. The chain links TRBV2 to TRBJ1-5; D not certain. The CDR3 totals 13 residues. Germline V lookup: CDR1 SNHLY, CDR2 FYNNEI. This chain's CDR3 is CASTGDFNQTQHF. CDR3 coding DNA: TGTGCCAGCACTGGCGACTTCAATCAGACCCAGCATTTT.

This clonotype has just one count. The rearrangement links TRBV19 to TRBJ2-2; perhaps TRBD1 as D (5 bases). This CDR3 comprises 17 residues. V dropped 5 bases and J dropped 2 bases, with 18 bases sitting between them. Germline lookup yields CDR1 LNHDA and CDR2 SQIVND (reference sequence). The CDR3 loop is CASSDSSAYENTGELFF. CDR3 in DNA: TGTGCCAGTAGTGACAGCTCGGCGTACGAAAACACCGGGGAGCTGTTTTTT.